This entry describes one T cell receptor (beta chain). TCRdb's table, derived via immunoSEQ multiplex PCR, lists solely in-frame clones and lacks some. The data hold about 4,200 clones, with 72% observed a single time. These data originate in a study of somatic mutations in cytotoxic T cells in rheumatoid arthritis. On the study more broadly: Patient blood (approximately 30 ml EDTA) was drawn right after diagnosis, before any treatment.

The CDR3 covers 16 residues. V trimming: 5 bases; J trimming: 4 bases; junction bases outside the gene matches: 13. The germline CDR1 and CDR2 sequences are SGHTA and FQGNSA. The receptor's source is an adult with rheumatoid arthritis. The sample taken for sequencing was CD8+ T cells sorted from blood. V is TRBV7-2 and J is TRBJ1-1; 7 positions match TRBD1. CDR3 amino acids: CASSLGQAGGGTEAFF. The DNA for the CDR3 is TGTGCCAGCAGCCTCGGACAGGCGGGTGGGGGCACTGAAGCTTTCTTT. The entire variable domain, with the rest obtained from reference TRBV7-2 and TRBJ1-1, is as follows: GAGVSQSPSNKVTEKGKDVELRCDPISGHTALYWYRQSLGQGLEFLIYFQGNSAPDKSGLPSDRFSAERTGGSVSTLTIQRTQQEDSAVYLCASSLGQAGGGTEAFFGQGTRLTVV.